This is a list of T cell receptor beta chains from one sample in a study of cytomegalovirus exposure and HLA in healthy donors. Sequencing used immunoSEQ multiplex PCR; TCRdb keeps in-frame clones, though not all of them. The data hold around 100,000 clones, with 76% observed a single time. Sequencing input: PBMCs. The receptors derive from a woman in her 50s in good health and CMV-seropositive. Each CDR3 is given with its conserved first and last residue. D genes are given only for firm matches.

j_call	v_call	d_call	cdr3_aa
TRBJ2-7	TRBV5-4	TRBD2	CASSWGLGGTEQYF
TRBJ2-3	TRBV19	.	CASSIARDTQYF
TRBJ2-5	TRBV5-1	TRBD2	CASSSPVGGGHQETQYF
TRBJ2-1	TRBV4-2	.	CASSQDGLTSSYNEQFF
TRBJ2-5	TRBV13	.	CASSRGEETQYF
TRBJ1-2	TRBV30	.	CAWSAGYGYTF
TRBJ2-1	TRBV30	TRBD2	CAWSVQLAGANEQFF
TRBJ2-3	TRBV27	TRBD2	CASSQLAGITDTQYF
TRBJ1-6	TRBV10-3	TRBD1	CAIRDGTGVNSPLHF
TRBJ1-5	TRBV21-1	.	CASSKDSYRIYCTSNQPQHF
TRBJ1-1	TRBV7-2	.	CASRIGPNTEAFF
TRBJ2-5	TRBV7-8	TRBD2	CASVAGGRETQYF
TRBJ2-2	TRBV7-2	.	CASSTIDRITGELFF
TRBJ1-4	TRBV23-1	TRBD1	CASSQSPDRGREKLFF
TRBJ1-5	TRBV7-9	.	CASSLGGADQPQHF
TRBJ1-3	TRBV6-5	TRBD1	CASSLTGVIGNTIYF
TRBJ2-7	TRBV27	TRBD2	CASSPLKTSGSPYEQYF
TRBJ2-5	TRBV6-6	.	CASSFGEETQYF
TRBJ1-2	TRBV9	TRBD1	CASSTRTGGGYGYTF
TRBJ1-2	TRBV5-6	.	CASSLAGVDGYTF
TRBJ1-1	TRBV6-5	.	CASSLTVNTEAFF
TRBJ1-5	TRBV19	TRBD1	CASSRTGGYLHNQPQHF
TRBJ2-1	TRBV30	.	CAWRGRRSYNEQFF
TRBJ1-3	TRBV7-9	TRBD1	CASSLSTGAFSGNTIYF
TRBJ1-4	TRBV5-1	.	CASRRGDTNEKLFF
TRBJ2-1	TRBV19	.	CASSRDNYNEQFF
.	TRBV5-6	TRBD1	CASSGGQGPYEQYF
TRBJ2-7	TRBV28	TRBD2	CASTGGAGPYEQYF
TRBJ1-2	TRBV7-6	TRBD1	CASSSQGTGHYGYTF
TRBJ2-6	TRBV29-1	.	CSVVHREFSGANVLTF